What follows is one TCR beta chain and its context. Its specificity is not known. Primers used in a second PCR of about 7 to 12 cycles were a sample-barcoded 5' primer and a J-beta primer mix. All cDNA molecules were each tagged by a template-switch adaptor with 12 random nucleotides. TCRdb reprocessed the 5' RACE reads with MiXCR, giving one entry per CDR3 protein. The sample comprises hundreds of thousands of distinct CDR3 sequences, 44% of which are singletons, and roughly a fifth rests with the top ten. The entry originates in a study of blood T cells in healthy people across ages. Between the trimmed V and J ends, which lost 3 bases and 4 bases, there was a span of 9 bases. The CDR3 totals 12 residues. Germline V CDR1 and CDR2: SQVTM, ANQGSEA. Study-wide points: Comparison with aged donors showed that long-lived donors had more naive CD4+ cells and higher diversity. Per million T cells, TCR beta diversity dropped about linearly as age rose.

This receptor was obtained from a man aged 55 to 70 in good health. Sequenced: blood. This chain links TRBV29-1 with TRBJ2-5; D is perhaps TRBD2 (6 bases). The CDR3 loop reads CSVDRGGETQYF. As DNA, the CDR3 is TGCAGCGTTGATCGGGGAGGAGAGACCCAGTACTTC.